The clone carrying this T cell receptor (beta chain) occurred a few times. Its antigen is not identified. The data stem from a study of T-cell memory formation after mild COVID-19. Study-wide context: TCR clusters were mostly donor specific.

Study-level results: CD8+ contracting clones occupied EMRA, while CD4+ ones occupied mainly CM and EM. Clones that got smaller from day 15 to 85 had even CD4/CD8, while clones growing later tipped toward CD4+.

Germline-derived CDR1 and CDR2 are MNHEY and SVGEGT. Trimming removed 2 bases from V and 5 bases from J; junction bases left unmatched: 2. There are 13 residues in the CDR3. Employing constant-segment primers, 5'RACE generated TCR alpha and TCR beta cDNA libraries bearing sample barcodes and UMIs. One entry per CDR3 protein results from TCRdb running MiXCR on the 5' RACE reads. The sample lists roughly 110,000 distinct CDR3 sequences, roughly 20% occurring once. This TCR was recovered from a man younger than 35 who had mild COVID-19 (a few samples of this study predate the infection). Cell type and time point are not known. The chain links TRBV6-2 or TRBV6-3 to TRBJ1-2; 7 nucleotides line up with TRBD1. The sample was PBMCs or a T cell subset sorted from them (not recorded which). The CDR3 DNA sequence: TGTGCCAGCAGTTACCGGGACAGATATGGCTACACCTTC. Translated: CASSYRDRYGYTF.